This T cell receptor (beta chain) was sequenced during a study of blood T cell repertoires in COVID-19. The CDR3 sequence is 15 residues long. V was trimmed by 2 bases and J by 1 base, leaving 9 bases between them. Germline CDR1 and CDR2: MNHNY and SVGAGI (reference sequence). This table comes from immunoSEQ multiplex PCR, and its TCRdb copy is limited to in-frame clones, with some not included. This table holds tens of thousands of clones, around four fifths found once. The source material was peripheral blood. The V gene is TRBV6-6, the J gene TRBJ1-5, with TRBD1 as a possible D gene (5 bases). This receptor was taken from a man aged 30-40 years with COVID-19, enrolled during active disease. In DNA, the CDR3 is TGTGCCAGCAGTTACGGGCGGGACAGCAATCAGCCCCAGCATTTT. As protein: CASSYGRDSNQPQHF.